This TCR beta chain was documented in a study of regulatory T cells in long-lasting Graves disease. For the study at large: Freshly diagnosed Graves' patients had used antithyroid drugs for under 3 months. Study-wide points: The study found persistent patients shared more public clonotypes (over 2,500) than new patients (about 990).

This clonotype was counted only a few times. Its antigen is undetermined. Regarding time point: newly diagnosed GD, antithyroid drugs for less than 3 months. RNA isolated from PBMCs was used to make the TCR library. Libraries of TCR beta came from iRepertoire HTBI primers plus Arm-PCR of CDR3 regions. In TCRdb, the multiplex PCR reads were re-called with MiXCR into one record per CDR3 protein. The table includes roughly 420,000 distinct CDR3 sequences, about 16% detected once. Germline loops: CDR1 LNHDA, CDR2 SQIVND (reference sequence). V was pared by 7 bases and J by 1 base, with 14 bases between. The CDR3 is 14 residues long. The sample was also reused in another study, on T cells in Graves' hyperthyroidism and ophthalmopathy.

The rearrangement links TRBV19 to TRBJ2-7; D could derive from TRBD1 or TRBD2 (5 bases each). Specimen: peripheral blood mononuclear cells (PBMCs), collected at new diagnosis, from a patient treated with antithyroid drugs. The source of this sequence is a woman aged 18-30 years with Graves disease. CDR3: CASTRDPSSYEQYF. In DNA, the CDR3 is TGTGCCAGTACCCGGGACCCCTCTTCCTACGAGCAGTACTTC. Supplemented by reference TRBV19 and TRBJ2-7, the full variable domain reads DGGITQSPKYLFRKEGQNVTLSCEQNLNHDAMYWYRQDPGQGLRLIYYSQIVNDFQKGDIAEGYSVSREKKESFPLTVTSAQKNPTAFYLCASTRDPSSYEQYFGPGTRLTVT.